Following are 19 T cell receptor beta chains from one sample sequenced in a study of post-analysis software for immune sequencing data. Antigens for these TCRs are unknown. TCR beta cDNA libraries had unique molecular identifiers. TCRdb reanalysed the PCR reads using MiXCR and keeps one entry per CDR3 protein. The repertoire includes 820,000 or so distinct CDR3 sequences, roughly half of them detected once, and roughly 4.4% sits in the top ten. General study results and limits: In patients, a few TRBV segments were more frequent than in controls, with TRBV5-6, TRBV5-1 and TRBV20-1 among them.

The sample comprised blood. These TCRs come from a girl between 5 and 17 years old with multiple sclerosis.

J is TRBJ2-3 and V is TRBV11-2; D is perhaps TRBD1 or TRBD2 (6 bases each). The CDR3 has 15 residues. The germline V and J ends were trimmed by 5 bases and 4 bases, with 16 bases remaining between them. Per germline, CDR1 SGHAT and CDR2 FQNNGV. Here the CDR3 reads CASSPRGRWADTQYF. The CDR3 DNA follows: TGTGCCAGCAGCCCGAGGGGGAGGTGGGCAGATACGCAGTATTTT.

V usage is TRBV4-1 and J usage is TRBJ1-1; 11 nucleotides agree with TRBD1. The J segment lost 6 bases and the V segment lost 3 bases, leaving 6 bases of the junction unmatched. The germline V gene encodes CDR1 MGHRA and CDR2 YSYEKL. The CDR3 is 15 amino acids. The CDR3 DNA reads TGCGCCAGCAGCCAGGACAGGGGGCGTCGGGCTGAAGCTTTCTTT. Residues: CASSQDRGRRAEAFF.

This chain uses TRBV10-3 with TRBJ1-1, with D perhaps TRBD1 (5 bases). Deletions cut 6 bases from V and 0 bases from J, with 17 bases between. The CDR3 spans 16 residues. Germline values: CDR1 ENHRY, CDR2 SYGVKD. The CDR3 protein is CAIRDRGTVMNTEAFF. DNA of the CDR3: TGTGCCATCAGGGATCGGGGGACCGTCATGAACACTGAAGCTTTCTTT.

The chain employs TRBV3-1 and TRBJ1-1, with D unresolved. The germline gives CDR1 LGHDT, CDR2 YNNKEL (reference sequence). The CDR3 has 12 residues. V gave up 7 bases and J gave up 1 base, with 7 bases separating them. The CDR3, as DNA: TGTGCCAGCACCAACACGAACACTGAAGCTTTCTTT. It is translated as CASTNTNTEAFF.

V gene TRBV2 combines with J gene TRBJ1-2; 8 positions match TRBD1. J gave up 8 bases and V 6 bases, and 5 bases lay outside the gene matches. The CDR3 has 12 amino acids. Germline V gene sequence: CDR1 SNHLY, CDR2 FYNNEI. This CDR3 is CASSRQGPGYTF. In DNA, the CDR3 is TGTGCCAGCAGCCGACAGGGGCCGGGCTACACCTTC.

The sample holds one count of this clonotype. V and J are TRBV5-1 and TRBJ2-3, with TRBD2 identical over 13 bases. The junction had 9 bases not matched to a gene; V was cut back by 4 bases and J by 7 bases. CDR1 and CDR2 from the germline V gene are SGHRS and YFSETQ. The CDR3 runs 16 residues. The CDR3 spells CASSAGGLAGVNTQYF. The CDR3 nucleotides are TGCGCCAGCAGCGCCGGCGGACTAGCGGGAGTAAATACGCAGTATTTT.

CDR3 in DNA: TGTGCCAGCAGCTCGCTCGGCTTCGGGGGGACCTACAATGAGCAGTTCTTC. Residues: CASSSLGFGGTYNEQFF. This sequence joins TRBV7-8 and TRBJ2-1; 7 nucleotides line up with TRBD2. This CDR3 contains 17 residues. Germline CDR1 reads SGHVS; CDR2 reads FQNEAQ. The junction had 11 bases not matched to a gene; V was cut back by 4 bases and J by 2 bases.

V is TRBV12-3 or TRBV12-4 and J is TRBJ2-7, with 11 bases identical to TRBD2. The V segment lost 5 bases and the J segment 3 bases; nucleotides outside the gene matches: 6. The CDR3 is made up of 15 amino acids. The CDR3 DNA reads TGTGCCAGCAGTCCTAGAGGGACTAGCGGCTACGAGCAGTACTTC. Translated, it gives CASSPRGTSGYEQYF.

A note on this clonotype: One end of the junction is discordant with germline, which a read error may explain. V gene TRBV7-2 combines with J gene TRBJ2-2; 10 bases agree with TRBD2. There are 15 residues in the CDR3. Germline V gives CDR1 SGHTA, CDR2 FQGNSA. DNA for the CDR3: TGTGCCAGCAGGAAACTAGCGGGGAATGCCGGGGGGCTGTTTTTT. As protein: CASRKLAGNAGGLFF.

V is TRBV5-1 and J is TRBJ2-3; the D is unclear. V was trimmed by 4 bases and J by 1 base, leaving 16 bases between them. Germline V gives CDR1 SGHRS, CDR2 YFSETQ. CDR3 size: 16 residues. The CDR3 DNA sequence: TGCGCCAGCAGCAAAGAGTGGAACAGAGGCACAGATACGCAGTATTTT. This encodes CASSKEWNRGTDTQYF.

V and J are TRBV20-1 and TRBJ2-5, with a weak D call TRBD1 (7 bases). This CDR3 is 13 amino acids long. V lost 2 bases to trimming and J lost 4 bases, with 11 bases between them. Germline CDR1 is DFQATT and CDR2 is SNEGSKA (reference sequence). CDR3 bases: TGCAGTGCTAGATTCCAGGGGGGAGAGACCCAGTACTTC. It codes for CSARFQGGETQYF.

The chain is built from TRBV9 and TRBJ2-1, with D unclear. The CDR3 has 14 residues. V lost 2 bases and J 5 bases, leaving 11 bases between the germline ends. Germline V gene data show CDR1 as SGDLS and CDR2 as YYNGEE. CDR3 region: CASSVSSTDNEQFF. For the CDR3, the DNA is TGTGCCAGCAGCGTTTCCAGTACGGACAATGAGCAGTTCTTC.

V is TRBV7-3 and J is TRBJ2-3, with 7 bases identical to TRBD1. Germline loops: CDR1 SGHTA, CDR2 FQGTGA. The CDR3 runs 15 residues. V lost 4 bases and J lost 5; bases outside the gene matches: 9. The chain's CDR3 is CASSSQGGRRDTQYF. DNA for the CDR3: TGTGCCAGCAGCTCCCAAGGGGGCCGGAGAGATACGCAGTATTTT.

The rearrangement joins TRBV7-3 to TRBJ2-2; D is ambiguous. There are 15 residues in the CDR3. Germline V CDR1 and CDR2: SGHTA, FQGTGA. Trimming pared 1 base from V and 2 bases from J, leaving 8 bases between. The CDR3 sequence is CASSLSRSNTGELFF. Here the CDR3 DNA reads TGTGCCAGCAGCTTAAGTCGATCCAACACCGGGGAGCTGTTTTTT.

Written as DNA, the CDR3 is TGCAGCGTTGACGGGGAGAGGGGGAAAGTGCAGTACTTC. Protein: CSVDGERGKVQYF. The J gene is TRBJ2-5, the V gene TRBV29-1; D is possibly TRBD1 (6 bases). Germline CDR1 SQVTM, CDR2 ANQGSEA. This CDR3 has 13 residues. The V gene lost 3 bases and the J gene lost 11 bases, with 19 bases spanning the gap.

The CDR3 DNA is TGTGCCAGCAGCGCCCGGGACAGCTGGCGAAGCTACACCTTC. Translation gives CASSARDSWRSYTF. V and J are TRBV7-9 and TRBJ1-2; 7 bases map to TRBD1. The ends lost 5 bases at V and 9 bases at J; junction bases unmatched: 12. The CDR3 totals 14 residues. Germline V gene sequence: CDR1 SEHNR, CDR2 FQNEAQ (reference sequence).

The chain recombines TRBV29-1 with TRBJ2-2; 13 nucleotides agree with TRBD2. The CDR3 is 15 amino acids. Trimming cost V 6 bases and J 1 base; bases outside gene matches: 2. Germline V CDR1 and CDR2: SQVTM, ANQGSEA. DNA of the CDR3: TGCAGCGTCAGGACTAGCGGGGGGAACACCGGGGAGCTGTTTTTT. It is translated as CSVRTSGGNTGELFF.

DNA of the CDR3: TGTGCCAGCAGCTTCGAGACTAGCGGGATCGCCCAGTACTTC. As protein: CASSFETSGIAQYF. The genes are TRBV7-2 and TRBJ2-7; 11 positions agree with TRBD2. CDR1 SGHTA and CDR2 FQGNSA come from the germline V gene. The V segment lost 3 bases and the J segment 10 bases; nucleotides outside the gene matches: 8. CDR3 length: 14 residues. Full variable domain (missing parts from reference TRBV7-2 and TRBJ2-7): GAGVSQSPSNKVTEKGKDVELRCDPISGHTALYWYRQSLGQGLEFLIYFQGNSAPDKSGLPSDRFSAERTGGSVSTLTIQRTQQEDSAVYLCASSFETSGIAQYFGPGTRLTVT.

On this clonotype itself: At one end, the junction sequence differs from germline, possibly due to a read error. The chain uses TRBV2 and TRBJ2-1; D call uncertain. The CDR3 has 14 residues. Germline V CDR1 and CDR2: SNHLY, FYNNEI. CDR3 in amino acids: CAGSVQSSLNEQFF. The DNA for the CDR3 is TGTGCCGGCAGTGTTCAGAGCTCCCTCAATGAGCAGTTCTTC.